Sequencing of this TCR beta chain was carried out in a study of early T cells in non-severe SARS-CoV-2 infection. General study results and limits: Reliance on VDJdb matching favored anti-spike CD8 responses; private and CD4 specificities were missed.

This clonotype showed up just a few times. What it recognizes is unknown. CDR3 length equals 18 residues. Germline V gene data show CDR1 as SGHRS and CDR2 as YFSETQ. The trim removed 4 bases at V and 2 bases at J, leaving 16 bases unmatched. The TCR library protocol was used to attach unique molecular identifiers. These identifiers were attached to individual cDNA molecules. TCRdb independently ran MiXCR on the 5' RACE reads; one entry per CDR3 protein. This sample has tens of thousands of distinct CDR3 sequences, with approximately 10% found just once. The J gene is TRBJ2-3, the V gene TRBV5-1; 7 bases line up with TRBD1. This TCR came from an adult who was a healthcare worker with PCR-confirmed SARS-CoV-2 infection or an uninfected control (not recorded which). The sample consisted of whole blood. Here the CDR3 reads CASSQSKTGNPHTDTQYF. CDR3 DNA sequence: TGCGCCAGCAGCCAATCGAAGACAGGGAACCCCCACACAGATACGCAGTATTTT.